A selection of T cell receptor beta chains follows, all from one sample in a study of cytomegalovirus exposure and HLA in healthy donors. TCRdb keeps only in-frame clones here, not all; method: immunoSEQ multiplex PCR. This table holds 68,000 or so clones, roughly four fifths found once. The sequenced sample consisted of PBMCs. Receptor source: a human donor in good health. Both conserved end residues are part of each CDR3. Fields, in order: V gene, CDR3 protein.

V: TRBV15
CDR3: CATSRDMPGEQFF

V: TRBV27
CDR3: CASSPRTSGGSNTGELFF

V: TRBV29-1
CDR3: CSPYAGDGTDTQYF

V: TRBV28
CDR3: CASSLWSRVSNEKLFF

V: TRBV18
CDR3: CASSPGTSGAYEQYF

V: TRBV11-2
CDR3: CASRQTRALDTQYF

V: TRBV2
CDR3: CASNGGQGGYGYTF

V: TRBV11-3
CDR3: CASSFGGGTDTQYF

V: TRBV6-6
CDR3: CASSTRWRGATDTQYF

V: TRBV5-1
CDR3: CASSLSTGTVQYEQYF

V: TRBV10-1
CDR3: CASSPGQGPQETQYF

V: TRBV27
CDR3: CASSMGQGYEQYF

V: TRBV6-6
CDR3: CASSYGWGGWDEQFF

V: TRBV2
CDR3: CASSSQTGKHEQYF

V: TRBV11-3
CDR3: CASSDSDKNSPLHF

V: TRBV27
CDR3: CASSSLDRGFTGELFF

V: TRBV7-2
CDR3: CASSLRTGSLGNTIYF

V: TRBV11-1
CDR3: CASSPTGGSEAFF

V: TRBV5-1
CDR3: CASSSYPSGGPSYEQYF

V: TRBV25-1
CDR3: CASSEPGQGHGYTF

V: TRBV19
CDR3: CASSTTVGRVEKLFF

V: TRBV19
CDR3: CASSRQGSPLHF

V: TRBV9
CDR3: CASSVVGVGGYTF

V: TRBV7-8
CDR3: CASSLDRDSYGYTF

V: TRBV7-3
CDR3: CASSLNPGGYEQDF

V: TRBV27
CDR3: CASTPAGPDNSPLHF

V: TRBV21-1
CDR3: CASSKQQVIRTAPGNTIYF

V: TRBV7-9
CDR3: CASSFTGGNEKLFF

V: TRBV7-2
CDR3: CASSLFGVTGNTIYF

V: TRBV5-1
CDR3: CASRTGTSGLGEQFF

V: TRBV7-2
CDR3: CASSLGQGFGANVLTF